The 3 T cell receptor beta chains below were found in one sample sequenced in a study of PD-L1 blockade in urothelial cancer (dated by TCRdb to about 2017). The library was obtained by the immunoSEQ multiplex PCR assay. TCRdb took this table from immuneACCESS and kept in-frame rearrangements with V and J called. Such tables lack part of the clones; where checked against another copy, unresolved V genes explain under half of the gap, and the rest is unexplained. Counted in this sample were under 80,000 clones; around 81% of them appeared once. The top ten constitute around 5.7% of the sample. Sample time point, as interpreted from the label and publication: pretreatment peripheral blood. The sample in question was PBMCs, obtained around atezolizumab (anti-PD-L1) treatment. The receptors were sampled from a man in his 70s with urothelial cancer.

This rearrangement joins TRBV9 to TRBJ1-6; D might be TRBD1 (5 bases). Germline loops: CDR1 SGDLS, CDR2 YYNGEE. This CDR3 contains 15 residues. Trimming left V 1 base short and J 5 bases short, with 10 bases between. The DNA of the CDR3 is TGTGCCAGCAGCGTACGGTCGGGGGATAATTCACCCCTCCACTTT. This encodes CASSVRSGDNSPLHF.

This sequence joins TRBV6-1 and TRBJ2-3; possibly TRBD1 for D (6 bases). V shed 8 bases and J shed 4 bases, with 19 bases lying between them. CDR1 is MNHNS and CDR2 is SASEGT in the germline V gene. The CDR3 has 15 residues. CDR3 sequence: CASRKGQGNADTQYF. The CDR3 DNA reads TGTGCCAGCCGAAAGGGGCAGGGGAACGCAGATACGCAGTATTTT.

This chain's CDR3 is CAWRARTGGDTEAFF. DNA for the CDR3: TGTGCCTGGAGAGCCCGGACAGGGGGGGACACTGAAGCTTTCTTT. The chain has TRBV30 and TRBJ1-1; 10 nucleotides align to TRBD1. The V gene's germline CDR1 is GTSNPN and CDR2 SVGIG (reference sequence). The CDR3 length is 15 residues. Unmatched junction bases numbered 7, after V lost 3 bases and J lost 3 bases.